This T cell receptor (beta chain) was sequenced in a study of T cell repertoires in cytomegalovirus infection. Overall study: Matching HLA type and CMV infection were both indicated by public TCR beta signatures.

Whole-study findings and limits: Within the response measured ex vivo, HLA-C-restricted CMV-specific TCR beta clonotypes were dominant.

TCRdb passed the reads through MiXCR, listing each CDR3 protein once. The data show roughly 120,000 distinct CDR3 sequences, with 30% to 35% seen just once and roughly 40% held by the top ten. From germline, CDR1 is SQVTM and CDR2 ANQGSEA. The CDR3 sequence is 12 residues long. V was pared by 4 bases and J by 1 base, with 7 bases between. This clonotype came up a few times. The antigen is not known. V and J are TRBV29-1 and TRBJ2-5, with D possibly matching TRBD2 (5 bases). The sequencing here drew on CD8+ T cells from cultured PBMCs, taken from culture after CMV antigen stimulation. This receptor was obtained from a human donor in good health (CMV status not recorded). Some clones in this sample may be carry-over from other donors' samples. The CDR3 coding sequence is TGCAGCGTTGGCCGGGGCCAAGAGACCCAGTACTTC. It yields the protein CSVGRGQETQYF.